The clone carrying this T cell receptor beta chain was found once. This sample was taken from a study of T cell responses to AZD1222 COVID-19 vaccine. The CDR3 is 15 amino acids. Germline values: CDR1 SGHRS, CDR2 YFSETQ. The germline V and J ends were trimmed by 1 base and 4 bases, with 14 bases remaining between them. The table came from immunoSEQ multiplex PCR; TCRdb's copy has only in-frame clones and leaves some out. The sample lists approximately 150,000 clones, approximately 88% occurring once. The V gene is TRBV5-1, the J gene TRBJ1-1, with a possible D match to TRBD1 (6 bases). The receptor comes from an adult who received the MenACWY meningococcal vaccine as a control. The specimen comprised peripheral blood, sampled 28 days after the second dose of the MenACWY control vaccine. The CDR3 sequence is CASSLRPGVITEAFF. CDR3 DNA: TGCGCCAGCAGCTTGAGGCCAGGGGTGATCACTGAAGCTTTCTTT.